The T cell receptor beta chain under discussion was sequenced for a study of CD8 T cells in Susac syndrome (dated by TCRdb to about 2019). Describing the broader study: Repertoire sequencing was used to test whether CD8+ T cell activation and differentiation in Susac syndrome was antigen driven. CD8+ T cell repertoire clonality was compared between more than 9 healthy donors, about 14 Susac syndrome patients and around 15 multiple sclerosis patients.

At the junction V is shortened by 6 bases and J by 0 bases, with 12 bases in between. The CDR3 holds 13 amino acids from the cysteine to the phenylalanine. Only CDR3 DNA remains: 39 bases, in frame from the first base. Based on the germline V gene, the CDR1 and CDR2 sequences are SQVTM and ANQGSEA. Note on this clonotype: Its binding antigen is unknown. Base qualities are missing; no much larger clone stands one base away.

High-throughput TCR beta sequencing profiled peripheral blood CD8+ and CD4+ T cells from healthy donors, Susac syndrome patients and multiple sclerosis patients. Multiple sclerosis controls were treatment-naive patients with stable or active relapsing-remitting disease fulfilling revised McDonald criteria. Bulk CD8+ and CD4+ T cells were purified by magnetic negative isolation, while CD8+ TEMRA cells were enriched using FACS. Blood was drawn into EDTA tubes, processed within 24 hours, and PBMCs were isolated by density gradient centrifugation. PBMCs intended for TCR sequencing were cryopreserved in liquid nitrogen and thawed later in a water bath at 37 degrees C. A purity of at least 90% was achieved for sorted or isolated CD4+, CD8+ and CD8+ TEMRA cells. Results the study describes overall, beyond this receptor: The study acknowledged that relatively few individuals were included in the TCR sequencing and HLA analysis.

RNA was extracted using the RNeasy kit, and about 0.5 to 1 ug of the RNA was reverse transcribed with random hexamers. TCR beta CDR3 regions were amplified with the immunoSEQ multiplex PCR assay covering 54 Vbeta and 13 Jbeta segments. Bias from PCR amplification was corrected by using a synthetic template baseline for primer optimization and for computational correction. The published analysis was carried out like this. Reads were assigned to V, D and J genes according to IMGT and analyzed in immunoSEQ Analyzer, with only productive sequences retained. Clonality was computed as one minus Shannon entropy normalized by log2 of the number of productive unique sequences. Public and private clones were assessed among the 100 most prevalent clones of each patient and control. Susac-specific clones were defined as absent from healthy and MS cohorts, around 970 published viral clones and other ImmuneACCESS disease sequences. TCRdb reprocessing: public reads trimmed at Q25 with fastp, clones called with MiXCR, in-frame beta chains kept. Rows with a matching CDR3 protein are joined into one entry that keeps the most common DNA and genes. The V and J calls here are based on TCRdb, not the publication. Present in this sample are about 300,000 distinct CDR3 sequences, 70% to 90% of which were seen just once. Over 0.095% of the sample comes from the top ten.

This TCR was recovered from a human donor with multiple sclerosis. The specimen sequenced was CD8+ T cells from PBMCs. This chain is built from TRBV29-1 and TRBJ2-7, with an unclear D gene assignment. At the DNA level, the sequence is TGCAGCGTGGAGACACCTAGCTCCTACGAGCAGTACTTC. It codes for CSVETPSSYEQYF.